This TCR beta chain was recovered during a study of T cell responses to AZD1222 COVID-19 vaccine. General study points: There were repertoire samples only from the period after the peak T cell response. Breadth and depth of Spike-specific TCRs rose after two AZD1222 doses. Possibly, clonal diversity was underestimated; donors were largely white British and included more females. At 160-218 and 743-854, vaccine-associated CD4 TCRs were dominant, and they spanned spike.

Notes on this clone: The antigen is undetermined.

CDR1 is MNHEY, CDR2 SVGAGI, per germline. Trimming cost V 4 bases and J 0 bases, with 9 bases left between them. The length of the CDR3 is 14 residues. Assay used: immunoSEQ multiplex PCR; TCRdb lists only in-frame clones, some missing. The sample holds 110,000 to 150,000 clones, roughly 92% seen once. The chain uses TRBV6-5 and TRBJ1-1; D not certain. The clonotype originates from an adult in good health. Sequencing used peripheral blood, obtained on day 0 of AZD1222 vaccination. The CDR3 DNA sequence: TGTGCCAGCAGTTGGGTAGGGCTGAACACTGAAGCTTTCTTT. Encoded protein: CASSWVGLNTEAFF.